One and the same sample provided the 4 T cell receptor beta chains below, sequenced in a study of immune heterogeneity within non-small cell lung tumors. Bulk tumor genomic DNA constituted the template, at roughly 660 ng per sample. Multiple widely separated biopsies were taken from each primary tumor at surgery. Patients underwent curative surgery for non-small cell lung cancer (untreated and newly diagnosed). In a multiplex PCR, 32 V and 13 J primers amplified TCR beta CDR3. Each CDR3 protein is one row after TCRdb ran MiXCR on the multiplex PCR reads. This table has roughly 3,200 distinct CDR3 sequences, roughly 15% appearing once. The sequencing sample was made of lung tumor tissue. Receptor source: a man over 45 with non-small cell lung cancer.

A note on this clonotype: This clone may be a read error of a much larger clone one base away. CDR3 nucleotides: TGCAGTGCTTGGGACAGGGTAGTTACCGATAGCAATCGGCCCCAGCATTTT. Encoded protein: CSAWDRVVTDSNRPQHF. V usage is TRBV20-1 and J usage is TRBJ1-5, with TRBD1 matching over 9 bases. The CDR3 consists of 17 residues. The germline gives CDR1 DFQATT, CDR2 SNEGSKA (reference sequence).

In regard to this clonotype: A much larger clone sits a single nucleotide away, making a read error possible. The V gene is TRBV5-5, the J gene TRBJ1-6; no firm D call. CDR1 SGHKS and CDR2 YYEKEE come from the germline V gene (reference sequence). The CDR3 extends over 15 amino acids. The DNA for the CDR3 is TGTGCCAGCAGCTTGCCGGACCTCTATAATTCACCCCTCTACTTT. This encodes CASSLPDLYNSPLYF.

In the case of this clonotype: With a much larger clone just one base away, this may be a read error. The V gene is TRBV5-1, the J gene TRBJ2-7; tentatively, D is TRBD1 (6 bases). Trimming stripped 0 bases from V and 3 bases from J, with 16 bases between. Looked up from germline, CDR1 is SGHRS and CDR2 is YFSETQ. The CDR3 runs 16 residues. The DNA of the CDR3 is TGCGCCAGCAGCTTGGCCAAGGGGACATGTAACTACGAGCAGTACTTC. Translating gives CASSLAKGTCNYEQYF.

In this sample, this clonotype is medium-sized. The chain's CDR3 is CSARAGTSSYNEQFF. In DNA, the CDR3 is TGCAGTGCCAGGGCCGGGACTAGCTCCTACAATGAGCAGTTCTTC. The rearrangement uses TRBV20-1 and TRBJ2-1, with TRBD2 matching 8 bases. The CDR3 sequence is 15 residues long. V shed 6 bases, J shed 0 bases, and the junction held 7 bases outside the gene matches. CDR1 and CDR2 (germline): DFQATT, SNEGSKA (reference sequence).